The clone carrying this T cell receptor beta chain was seen at least ten times. Its antigen is unidentified. Time point indicated: newly diagnosed GD, antithyroid drugs for less than 3 months. Isolated PBMC RNA provided the starting material for the TCR library. These data belong to a study of regulatory T cells in long-lasting Graves disease. Libraries of TCR beta came from iRepertoire HTBI primers plus Arm-PCR of CDR3 regions. In TCRdb, the multiplex PCR reads were re-called with MiXCR into one record per CDR3 protein. The repertoire holds hundreds of thousands of distinct CDR3 sequences, with 16% as singletons. The study, taken as a whole, reports: Fewer public clonotypes were shared by new patients (about 940) than by persistent patients (approximately 2,700). Few sampled subjects may have lowered accuracy.

This CDR3 has 12 amino acids. V lost 2 bases and J lost 11, with 7 bases in between. CDR1 is MNHEY, CDR2 SVGAGI, per germline. These same data were also listed under a study on T cells in Graves' hyperthyroidism and ophthalmopathy. That report notes: Investigators excluded patients with uncontrolled infection, other autoimmune disease, pregnancy or lactation. Most thyroid clonotypes expanded above 0.001 appeared in blood too.

The clonotype originates from a woman aged 35 to 60 with Graves disease. V is TRBV6-5 and J is TRBJ1-6; D is ambiguous. Sequences were derived from peripheral blood mononuclear cells (PBMCs), sampled at new diagnosis, from a patient treated with antithyroid drugs. This CDR3 reads CASSYLGTPLHF. The CDR3 nucleotides are TGTGCCAGCAGTTACCTAGGGACACCCCTCCACTTT.